Listed here are 17 T cell receptor beta chains from one sample, sequenced in a study of blood T cell repertoires in COVID-19. Profiled with immunoSEQ multiplex PCR; TCRdb holds only in-frame clones, not every one. The table records around 200,000 clones, approximately 80% of them present only once. The sequenced material came from PBMCs or T cells enriched from blood (not recorded which). The receptors derive from a woman aged 40 to 50 with acute COVID-19.

The chain couples TRBV6-6 to TRBJ2-3; D is ambiguous. The V end was cut by 7 bases, the J end by 0 bases, with 11 bases between. Looked up from germline, CDR1 is MNHNY and CDR2 is SVGAGI (reference sequence). This CDR3 is 14 amino acids long. CDR3 nucleotides: TGTGCCAGCAAAGCTAGGCCGAGCACAGATACGCAGTATTTT. Translated, it gives CASKARPSTDTQYF.

This rearrangement joins TRBV12-5 to TRBJ2-1; TRBD2 matches 10 bases. This CDR3 contains 15 residues. J was trimmed by 7 bases and V by 6 bases; bases with no gene match: 9. CDR1 and CDR2 from the germline V gene are LGHNT and FRNRAP. CDR3 in amino acids: CASGSGLAAGNEQFF. CDR3 DNA sequence: TGTGCTAGTGGCTCCGGACTAGCGGCGGGAAATGAGCAGTTCTTC.

V is TRBV5-8 and J is TRBJ2-1; 10 nucleotides line up with TRBD2. The CDR3 loop spans 19 amino acids. V lost 0 bases to trimming and J lost 6 bases; unmatched junction nucleotides: 15. CDR1 and CDR2 from the germline V gene are SGHTS and YDEGEE. CDR3 DNA: TGTGCCAGCAGCTTGGCCGTGACTCTCGGGACTAGCGTTGGCAATGAGCAGTTCTTC. Translating it yields CASSLAVTLGTSVGNEQFF.

V and J are TRBV5-1 and TRBJ2-7, with 8 bases aligning to TRBD1. This CDR3 has 15 amino acids. Germline loops: CDR1 SGHRS, CDR2 YFSETQ. V lost 1 base, J lost 2 bases, and 5 bases stayed unmatched. CDR3 nucleotides: TGCGCCAGCAGCTTGCCCGGACAGGGAACCTACGAGCAGTACTTC. It specifies CASSLPGQGTYEQYF.

V usage is TRBV6-2 or TRBV6-3 and J usage is TRBJ2-4; 13 nucleotides match TRBD2. After removal of 6 bases from V and 0 bases from J, the junction contained 14 bases not matched to a gene. Germline CDR1 reads MNHEY; CDR2 reads SVGEGT. The CDR3 is 20 amino acids. This CDR3 reads CASSLPTTSGRALAKNIQYF. CDR3 nucleotide sequence: TGTGCCAGCAGCTTACCGACAACTAGCGGGAGGGCCTTAGCCAAAAACATTCAGTACTTC.

V and J are TRBV19 and TRBJ2-7, with D unresolved. V shed 5 bases and J shed 6 bases, with 14 bases lying between them. This CDR3 spans 13 amino acids. Germline V lookup: CDR1 LNHDA, CDR2 SQIVND (reference sequence). CDR3 nucleotide sequence: TGTGCCAGTAGTGAGAGTGGGCCCACCGAGCAGTACTTC. Translation gives CASSESGPTEQYF.

The chain couples TRBV27 to TRBJ2-3; no firm D call. The CDR3 contains 14 residues. Trimming cost V 3 bases and J 8 bases, with 15 bases left between them. Per germline, CDR1 MNHEY and CDR2 SMNVEV (reference sequence). CDR3 DNA sequence: TGTGCCAGCAGTTTTCGAGCTTTATCAAGTACGCAGTATTTT. Protein sequence: CASSFRALSSTQYF.

V is TRBV10-3 and J is TRBJ2-2; TRBD1 might be the D (6 bases). V was shortened by 10 bases and J by 7 bases, with 19 bases between the two germline ends. The germline CDR1 and CDR2 sequences are ENHRY and SYGVKD. The CDR3 sequence is 14 residues long. DNA for the CDR3: TGTGCCACGGCGACAGGAATCTTCCTCGGGGAGCTGTTTTTT. This encodes CATATGIFLGELFF.

V and J are TRBV5-1 and TRBJ2-1; 7 nucleotides align to TRBD1. The V and J ends lost 0 bases and 2 bases, in that order; junction bases with no gene match: 11. This CDR3 comprises 18 residues. In germline, CDR1 is SGHRS, CDR2 YFSETQ. The CDR3: CASSLELVTGWTYNEQFF. The CDR3 nucleotides are TGCGCCAGCAGCTTGGAATTGGTGACAGGGTGGACCTACAATGAGCAGTTCTTC.

V and J are TRBV30 and TRBJ1-1; no definite D call. CDR3 length equals 13 residues. Trimming took off 5 bases at V and 5 bases at J, with 15 bases between the two ends. Germline assignment: CDR1 GTSNPN and CDR2 SVGIG (reference sequence). The CDR3 reads CAWGEGLRTEAFF. The CDR3 DNA sequence: TGTGCCTGGGGGGAGGGATTGAGGACTGAAGCTTTCTTT. Combining the CDR3 with reference TRBV30 and TRBJ1-1 gives the whole variable domain SQTIHQWPATLVQPVGSPLSLECTVEGTSNPNLYWYRQAAGRGLQLLFYSVGIGQISSEVPQNLSASRPQDRQFILSSKKLLLSDSGFYLCAWGEGLRTEAFFGQGTRLTVV.

This chain uses TRBV19 with TRBJ1-3; 7 positions match TRBD1. Looked up from germline, CDR1 is LNHDA and CDR2 is SQIVND (reference sequence). V shed 11 bases, J shed 0 bases, and the junction held 4 bases outside the gene matches. This CDR3 region has 13 residues. The CDR3 loop reads CARSGGSGNTIYF. Here the CDR3 DNA reads TGTGCCCGATCAGGGGGCTCTGGAAACACCATATATTTT.

DNA for the CDR3: TGTGCCAGCAGTTACAGGGACAGCTACGAGCAGTACTTC. Protein product: CASSYRDSYEQYF. V and J are TRBV6-5 and TRBJ2-7; 7 bases fit TRBD1. The CDR3 is 13 residues long. V dropped 2 bases and J dropped 3; count of bases not matched to a gene: 1. The V gene's germline CDR1 is MNHEY and CDR2 SVGAGI.

The chain has TRBV19 and TRBJ1-5, with 9 positions matching TRBD1. Germline CDR1 and CDR2: LNHDA and SQIVND (reference sequence). V was clipped by 6 bases and J by 2 bases; unmatched bases: 8. This CDR3 comprises 16 residues. In DNA form, the CDR3 reads TGTGCCAGTAGCCTTCTTCGACAGGGGGGCAATCAGCCCCAGCATTTT. Its translation: CASSLLRQGGNQPQHF.

The chain links TRBV5-5 to TRBJ1-6, with a possible D match to TRBD1 (6 bases). The CDR3 covers 14 residues. Germline lookup yields CDR1 SGHKS and CDR2 YYEKEE (reference sequence). V was shortened by 0 bases and J by 8 bases, with 9 bases between the two germline ends. The CDR3 DNA reads TGTGCCAGCAGCTTGGAACAGGGAGATTCACCCCTCCACTTT. Its translation: CASSLEQGDSPLHF.

The chain employs TRBV6-5 and TRBJ1-1; 11 nucleotides line up with TRBD1. J gave up 4 bases and V 4 bases, and 8 bases lay outside the gene matches. Germline values: CDR1 MNHEY, CDR2 SVGAGI. This CDR3 comprises 16 residues. CDR3 residues: CASSFRTGGFVTEAFF. Here the CDR3 DNA reads TGTGCCAGCAGTTTTCGGACAGGGGGCTTCGTCACTGAAGCTTTCTTT.

V is TRBV18 and J is TRBJ2-5; D perhaps matches TRBD1 (6 bases). The V and J ends lost 1 base and 5 bases respectively, with 8 bases between them. Per germline, CDR1 KGHSH and CDR2 LQKENI. The CDR3 runs 13 residues. The CDR3 loop is CASSPQGGETQYF. The CDR3, as DNA: TGTGCCAGCTCACCACAAGGGGGTGAGACCCAGTACTTC.

This clone has just one count. J is TRBJ1-1 and V is TRBV5-1; no reliable D call. The CDR3 runs 12 residues. The germline V gene encodes CDR1 SGHRS and CDR2 YFSETQ. V lost 9 bases and J 4 bases, leaving 13 bases between the germline ends. The CDR3 sequence: CANGPRGTEAFF. The CDR3, as DNA: TGCGCCAACGGCCCCCGGGGCACTGAAGCTTTCTTT.